Listed below are T cell receptor beta chains from one sample, sequenced in a study of regulatory T cells in long-lasting Graves disease. TCRdb reprocessed the multiplex PCR reads with MiXCR, giving one entry per CDR3 protein. The sample has around 450,000 distinct CDR3 sequences; around 14% are singletons. This same sample was also part of a study on T cells in Graves' hyperthyroidism and ophthalmopathy.

The material was peripheral blood mononuclear cells (PBMCs), obtained at new diagnosis, from a patient treated with antithyroid drugs. The receptors derive from a woman younger than 45 with Graves disease. Each CDR3 is given with its conserved first and last residue. A D gene is named only where the DNA matches it firmly. Expanded clones get a size class; other rows say once, few or many, or leave the size out.

d_gene,j_gene,abundance,v_gene,CDR3nt,CDR3aa
TRBD1,TRBJ1-2,many,TRBV10-3,TGTGCCACCGGACAGGCCGGGGATGGCTACACCTTC,CATGQAGDGYTF
-,TRBJ2-7,many,TRBV7-2,TGTGCCAGCAGCCCTTGGGGTTACGAGCAGTACTTC,CASSPWGYEQYF
TRBD2,TRBJ2-1,many,TRBV10-3,TGTGCCATCAGTGAGGGACTAGCGGGGCAAAATGAGCAGTTCTTC,CAISEGLAGQNEQFF
TRBD1,TRBJ2-3,-,TRBV6-1,TGTGCCAGCACCAGAACTCCGGGACAGGGATCAGATACGCAGTATTTT,CASTRTPGQGSDTQYF
TRBD2,TRBJ2-3,many,TRBV7-6,TGTGCCAGCAGCTTCCGAGCGGGACCCCCGGAGACAGATACGCAGTATTTT,CASSFRAGPPETDTQYF
TRBD1,TRBJ2-2,-,TRBV24-1,TGTGCCACCAGTGATCCAAAGACAGGGGCCACCGGGGAGCTGTTTTTT,CATSDPKTGATGELFF
TRBD1,TRBJ2-1,many,TRBV20-1,TGCAGTGCTAGAAGGACAGGGAACAATGAGCAGTTCTTC,CSARRTGNNEQFF
-,TRBJ2-1,many,TRBV14,TGTGCCAGCAGCCCGACTTGGAATGAGCAGTTCTTC,CASSPTWNEQFF
-,TRBJ2-7,-,TRBV27,TGTGCCAGCAGCGACTTCGGGGGCCACGAGCAGTACTTC,CASSDFGGHEQYF
TRBD1,TRBJ1-5,many,TRBV12-3/TRBV12-4,TGTGCCAGCAGTCCTACCGGGACAGGGTTCGAACCCCAGCATTTT,CASSPTGTGFEPQHF
-,TRBJ1-3,few,TRBV20-1,TGCAGTGTTGGCACAGGACTGAACTCTGGAAACACCATATATTTT,CSVGTGLNSGNTIYF
-,TRBJ1-5,many,TRBV12-3/TRBV12-4,TGTGCCAGCAGTGGGGCGATCCCTTATAGCAATCAGCCCCAGCATTTT,CASSGAIPYSNQPQHF
-,TRBJ2-4,-,TRBV3-1,TGTGCCAGCAGCCAAGAAAGGGACAATCCTCTGGCCAAAAACATTCAGTACTTC,CASSQERDNPLAKNIQYF
-,TRBJ2-5,many,TRBV4-1,TGCGCCAGCAGCCCCCGACAGGACGCAAGGGGGACCCAGTACTTC,CASSPRQDARGTQYF
-,TRBJ2-7,many,TRBV18,TGTGCCAGCTCATCAGAATCGGGCTACGAGCAGTACTTC,CASSSESGYEQYF
TRBD1,TRBJ1-5,-,TRBV4-2,TGTGCCAGCAGCCAAGAACTTCAGGGGGTTTTTCAGCCCCAGCATTTT,CASSQELQGVFQPQHF
TRBD1,TRBJ2-1,few,TRBV19,TGTGCCAGTAGTATCGGCGGGACAGGAACCTACAATGAGCAGTTCTTC,CASSIGGTGTYNEQFF
-,TRBJ1-2,many,TRBV3-1,TGTGCCAGCAGCCAAGAAGTTTTCCCTAACTATGGCTACACCTTC,CASSQEVFPNYGYTF
-,TRBJ1-1,many,TRBV14,TGTGCCAGCAGCCGCTGGCTTACGGAGAACACTGAAGCTTTCTTT,CASSRWLTENTEAFF
-,TRBJ2-2,few,TRBV18,TGTGCCAGCTCACTGACCCAATTGGACACCGGGGAGCTGTTTTTT,CASSLTQLDTGELFF
-,TRBJ2-1,many,TRBV20-1,TGCAGTGCTAGAGGCAAAGGGTCCCACAATGAGCAGTTCTTC,CSARGKGSHNEQFF
TRBD1,TRBJ1-5,many,TRBV27,TGTGCCAGCAGTTTAACAGGGGAAAATCAGCCCCAGCATTTT,CASSLTGENQPQHF
-,TRBJ2-4,many,TRBV18,TGTGCCAGCTCACCACGGCAGGAAAGCATTCAGTACTTC,CASSPRQESIQYF
TRBD1,TRBJ1-2,-,TRBV7-9,TGTGCCAGCAGCACAGGACAGGGTGGCTACACCTTC,CASSTGQGGYTF
-,TRBJ2-7,-,TRBV29-1,TGCAGCGTGGTCGGGGCCCACGAGCAGTACTTC,CSVVGAHEQYF
-,TRBJ2-7,many,TRBV29-1,TGCAGCGTGTTGATCTACGAGCAGTACTTC,CSVLIYEQYF
-,TRBJ1-5,-,TRBV29-1,TGCAGCGTTGGAGGGGGGACCAGCAATCAGCCCCAGCATTTT,CSVGGGTSNQPQHF
-,TRBJ1-2,-,TRBV27,TGTGCCAGCAGTTTATTTGGGGACGGTGAAAACGGCTACACCTTC,CASSLFGDGENGYTF
-,TRBJ2-7,-,TRBV15,TGTGCCACCAGCAGAGATGCCTCATTGTCCTCCTACGAGCAGTACTTC,CATSRDASLSSYEQYF
TRBD1,TRBJ1-1,-,TRBV2,TGTGCCAGCAGCCACCGGGACAGGGGGCGAACTGAAGCTTTCTTT,CASSHRDRGRTEAFF
-,TRBJ2-4,few,TRBV24-1,TGTGCCACCAGTGATAGGCAAGGGCTTCAGTACTTC,CATSDRQGLQYF
-,TRBJ2-5,-,TRBV6-1,TGTGCCAGCAGTCTGGGGGCTCGGCTTAAGGGGGAGACCCAGTACTTC,CASSLGARLKGETQYF
-,TRBJ1-5,many,TRBV2,TGTGCCAGCAGTGGAGCCAGGGCTAGCAATCAGCCCCAGCATTTT,CASSGARASNQPQHF
TRBD2,TRBJ2-5,-,TRBV20-1,TGCAGTGCTAGAGATTTTATGCTAGCGGGAGGTTCTGACGGGGAGACCCAGTACTTC,CSARDFMLAGGSDGETQYF
-,TRBJ1-2,-,TRBV6-9,TGTGCCAGCAGTTACGGAGAGGGGCTCTATGGCTACACCTTC,CASSYGEGLYGYTF
TRBD2,TRBJ2-1,many,TRBV30,TGTGCCTGGAGCGGACTAGCGGGGGTGGATGAGCAGTTCTTC,CAWSGLAGVDEQFF
-,TRBJ2-4,-,TRBV20-1,TGCAGTGCTAGATCAGAGGGAGGTACTAACATTCAGTACTTC,CSARSEGGTNIQYF
TRBD2,TRBJ2-1,many,TRBV11-2,TGTGCCAGCAGCCGTTTCCAGTTGGGCGGGAGTAGGAATGAGCAGTTCTTC,CASSRFQLGGSRNEQFF
TRBD1,TRBJ2-3,many,TRBV7-3,TGTGCCAGCAGCCCATCACAGGGGCTGAGCACAGATACGCAGTATTTT,CASSPSQGLSTDTQYF